The 19 T cell receptor beta chains in this list originate from one sample, sequenced in a study of beta chain features in type 1 diabetes. The entirety of the isolated RNA underwent reverse transcription, so expressed TCRB transcripts were sequenced. Profiled with immunoSEQ multiplex PCR; TCRdb holds only in-frame clones, not every one. The table shows roughly 250,000 clones, with about 10% occurring only once. Material for sequencing was naive CD4+ T cells from blood. The receptors come from a woman under 30 in good health.

This chain links TRBV6-1 with TRBJ2-1; tentative D call: TRBD2 (5 bases). The CDR3 has 15 residues. Germline V gene data show CDR1 as MNHNS and CDR2 as SASEGT. The V end lost 7 bases, the J end lost 7 bases, and 20 bases lay between the germline ends. Here the CDR3 reads CASIPTGISGNEQFF. CDR3 nucleotides: TGTGCCAGCATCCCAACGGGGATATCTGGGAATGAGCAGTTCTTC.

This clone was seen only a few times. The chain carries TRBV7-9 and TRBJ2-7; the D gene is possibly TRBD2 (5 bases). The CDR3 length is 14 residues. Trimming removed 3 bases from V and 0 bases from J, with 9 bases in between. The V gene's germline CDR1 is SEHNR and CDR2 FQNEAQ (reference sequence). CDR3 residues: CASSFPGVSYEQYF. For the CDR3, the DNA is TGTGCCAGCAGCTTTCCCGGGGTCTCCTACGAGCAGTACTTC.

This clone was recorded a few times. Other DNA sequences of this sample code for an identical CDR3. The chain employs TRBV18 and TRBJ2-3; weak D call: TRBD1 (5 bases). CDR1 is KGHSH and CDR2 is LQKENI in the germline V gene. This CDR3 region has 13 residues. Trimming pared 0 bases from V and 4 bases from J, leaving 5 bases between. CDR3 sequence reads: CASSPPGADTQYF. The CDR3 DNA is TGTGCCAGCTCACCACCAGGGGCAGATACGCAGTATTTT.

This clone was counted between two and nine times. The chain uses TRBV4-2 and TRBJ2-3; 12 positions agree with TRBD2. The V gene end was trimmed by 0 bases and the J gene end by 4 bases; junction bases not matched to a gene: 11. The CDR3 consists of 19 residues. Germline values: CDR1 LGHNA, CDR2 YNFKEQ. In DNA form, the CDR3 reads TGTGCCAGCAGCCAAGATCCTAGACTAGCGGGAGCTGGGTCAGATACGCAGTATTTT. Translated, it gives CASSQDPRLAGAGSDTQYF.

This chain joins TRBV14 and TRBJ1-2, with a possible D match to TRBD1 (5 bases). Germline V gene sequence: CDR1 SGHDN, CDR2 FVKESK. CDR3 length equals 14 residues. Trimming pared 0 bases from V and 7 bases from J, leaving 12 bases between. The CDR3 DNA sequence: TGTGCCAGCAGCCAAGATCCTATCGGGGGTGGCTACACCTTC. This sequence encodes CASSQDPIGGGYTF.

This clone was seen a handful of times. The gene calls are TRBV27 and TRBJ1-1, with a possible D match to TRBD1 (6 bases). V gave up 5 bases and J gave up 4 bases, with 14 bases separating them. Germline V gives CDR1 MNHEY, CDR2 SMNVEV (reference sequence). This CDR3 contains 14 residues. The CDR3 region has the DNA TGTGCCAGCAGTACGGGGGGGCGGGTCACTGAAGCTTTCTTT. It encodes CASSTGGRVTEAFF.

This clone has a handful of counts. This chain links TRBV2 with TRBJ1-5; TRBD1 matches 7 bases. Germline CDR1 is SNHLY and CDR2 is FYNNEI. The V gene end was trimmed by 0 bases and the J gene end by 0 bases; junction bases not matched to a gene: 2. The CDR3 contains 16 residues. As DNA, the CDR3 is TGTGCCAGCAGTGAAGCAGGACAGGTTAGCAATCAGCCCCAGCATTTT. This translates into CASSEAGQVSNQPQHF.

V is TRBV4-3 and J is TRBJ2-1; 11 bases agree with TRBD2. Germline CDR1 reads LGHNA; CDR2 reads YSLEER. The CDR3 totals 14 residues. J was trimmed by 8 bases and V by 7 bases; bases with no gene match: 7. The CDR3: CASTLAGGQDEQFF. The DNA for the CDR3 is TGCGCCAGCACCCTAGCGGGAGGCCAGGATGAGCAGTTCTTC.

This rearrangement joins TRBV7-9 to TRBJ1-1; a possible D gene is TRBD1 (6 bases). The ends were cut back, 1 base at V and 3 bases at J, with 12 bases in the middle. CDR3 length equals 15 residues. CDR1 is SEHNR and CDR2 is FQNEAQ in the germline V gene (reference sequence). CDR3: CASSLDGAGDTEAFF. CDR3 DNA: TGTGCCAGCAGCTTAGATGGGGCAGGGGACACTGAAGCTTTCTTT.

The chain is built from TRBV19 and TRBJ2-1; 13 bases match TRBD2. V trimming: 5 bases; J trimming: 4 bases; junction bases outside the gene matches: 5. This CDR3 contains 16 residues. From germline, CDR1 is LNHDA and CDR2 SQIVND (reference sequence). Here the CDR3 DNA reads TGTGCCAGTAGTTTCACTAGCGGGAGGGTATACAATGAGCAGTTCTTC. This sequence encodes CASSFTSGRVYNEQFF.

This clone was seen only a few times. The CDR3 DNA reads as TGTGCCAGCAGCCCCCAGGATTTGAACACTGAAGCTTTCTTT. Its translation is CASSPQDLNTEAFF. This chain connects TRBV5-6 to TRBJ1-1; D unclear. The CDR3 totals 14 residues. In germline, CDR1 is SGHDT, CDR2 YYEEEE. V lost 4 bases and J lost 0, with 10 bases in between.

There are a few counts of this clone. The rearrangement joins TRBV27 to TRBJ2-7; 10 bases are shared with TRBD2. This CDR3 is built from 14 residues. The germline V gene encodes CDR1 MNHEY and CDR2 SMNVEV (reference sequence). Losses at the gene ends were 5 bases for V and 6 bases for J; bases not matched to a gene: 7. CDR3 in amino acids: CASSPKREGLEQYF. DNA for the CDR3: TGTGCCAGCAGTCCCAAGCGGGAGGGGCTCGAGCAGTACTTC.

The V and J genes are TRBV18 and TRBJ1-1; a possible D gene is TRBD1 (6 bases). V lost 3 bases and J lost 5, with 16 bases in between. Germline CDR1 and CDR2: KGHSH and LQKENI. This CDR3 is 15 amino acids long. This CDR3 reads CASSPDGGRETEAFF. In DNA, the CDR3 is TGTGCCAGCTCACCGGACGGGGGGCGGGAGACTGAAGCTTTCTTT.

A note on this clone: Relative to the germline gene, one junction end is altered; a read error may explain this. This chain connects TRBV10-3 to TRBJ1-2, with D maybe TRBD1 (6 bases). The CDR3 is 10 residues long. From germline, CDR1 is ENHRY and CDR2 SYGVKD. CDR3 sequence: CAISDQDRIF. CDR3 sequence (DNA): TGTGCCATCAGTGACCAAGACAGGATCTTC.

The rearrangement uses TRBV10-2 and TRBJ1-4, with D possibly matching TRBD1 (6 bases). V was trimmed by 4 bases and J by 7 bases, leaving 22 bases between them. Germline V gene data show CDR1 as WSHSY and CDR2 as SAAADI. This CDR3 contains 17 residues. Here the CDR3 reads CASSGKIGQFGGEKLFF. The CDR3 DNA sequence: TGCGCCAGCAGTGGTAAAATTGGACAGTTTGGCGGTGAAAAACTGTTTTTT.

This clone was seen a handful of times. The chain combines TRBV6-1 with TRBJ2-5, with a possible D match to TRBD1 (6 bases). CDR3 size: 15 residues. Trimming cost V 0 bases and J 4 bases, with 12 bases left between them. Per the germline V gene, CDR1 is MNHNS and CDR2 is SASEGT. CDR3 amino acids: CASSEARIQGETQYF. The CDR3 DNA follows: TGTGCCAGCAGTGAAGCGAGGATACAGGGAGAGACCCAGTACTTC.

There are a few counts of this clone. This chain uses TRBV4-1 with TRBJ1-5, with D unresolved. V dropped 4 bases and J dropped 2 bases, with 12 bases sitting between them. The CDR3 covers 15 residues. Germline V lookup: CDR1 MGHRA, CDR2 YSYEKL. The CDR3 nucleotides are TGCGCCAGCAGCCCCAGAATTGAAGGCAATCAGCCCCAGCATTTT. This sequence encodes CASSPRIEGNQPQHF.

This chain links TRBV18 with TRBJ1-1, with D perhaps TRBD1 (5 bases). The CDR3 sequence is 12 residues long. V was clipped by 6 bases and J by 8 bases, with 13 bases between them. CDR1 is KGHSH and CDR2 is LQKENI in the germline V gene. Here the CDR3 DNA reads TGTGCCAGCTCGGGGCAACGACCCGAAGCTTTCTTT. Its protein is CASSGQRPEAFF.

This clone was observed a few times. The rearrangement uses TRBV5-1 and TRBJ1-5; TRBD1 matches 7 bases. Trimming cost V 0 bases and J 1 base; bases outside gene matches: 10. CDR3 length: 18 residues. Germline values: CDR1 SGHRS, CDR2 YFSETQ. The DNA of the CDR3 is TGCGCCAGCAGCTTGGGAACAGGGGCCGATTTGAGCAATCAGCCCCAGCATTTT. Its translation is CASSLGTGADLSNQPQHF. Complete variable domain (other parts from reference TRBV5-1 and TRBJ1-5): KAGVTQTPRYLIKTRGQQVTLSCSPISGHRSVSWYQQTPGQGLQFLFEYFSETQRNKGNFPGRFSGRQFSNSRSEMNVSTLELGDSALYLCASSLGTGADLSNQPQHFGDGTRLSIL.